The next 27 T cell receptor beta chains were all read from a single sample in a study of cytomegalovirus exposure and HLA in healthy donors. Profiled with immunoSEQ multiplex PCR; TCRdb holds only in-frame clones, not every one. The table shows about 280,000 clones, with around nine tenths occurring only once. Sequencing was carried out using PBMCs. All receptors derive from a young woman in good health and CMV-seronegative.

The J gene is TRBJ2-3, the V gene TRBV4-1, with 9 positions matching TRBD1. CDR3 length: 16 residues. Trimming at V came to 3 bases and at J to 6 bases, leaving 10 bases not matched to a gene. Per the germline V gene, CDR1 is MGHRA and CDR2 is YSYEKL. The CDR3, as DNA: TGCGCCAGCAGCCACACCGGGACAGGGTTCGGGGATACGCAGTATTTT. Its protein product is CASSHTGTGFGDTQYF.

The J gene is TRBJ2-7, the V gene TRBV5-1; 13 nucleotides line up with TRBD2. The CDR3 covers 17 residues. After removal of 4 bases from V and 0 bases from J, the junction contained 7 bases not matched to a gene. The germline V gene has CDR1 SGHRS and CDR2 YFSETQ. The CDR3 is CASSPGTSGMVSYEQYF. The CDR3 DNA reads as TGCGCCAGCAGCCCGGGGACTAGCGGGATGGTCTCCTACGAGCAGTACTTC.

V and J are TRBV19 and TRBJ2-5; TRBD2 agrees at 12 bases. The CDR3 is made up of 15 amino acids. Germline V CDR1 and CDR2: LNHDA, SQIVND (reference sequence). V was pared by 6 bases and J by 4 bases, with 6 bases of the junction left unmatched. The DNA for the CDR3 is TGTGCCAGTAGCACGACTAGCGGGAGTAGAGAGACCCAGTACTTC. The encoded protein is CASSTTSGSRETQYF.

This clone was seen only once. The chain carries TRBV6-1 and TRBJ2-1; 8 nucleotides agree with TRBD1. V lost 6 bases and J lost 15; bases outside the gene matches: 7. In germline, CDR1 is MNHNS, CDR2 SASEGT. This CDR3 has 11 amino acids. CDR3 nucleotide sequence: TGTGCCAGCAGGACGGGACAGGTCCGGTTCTTC. This encodes CASRTGQVRFF.

The sample holds a few counts of this clone. The chain uses TRBV19 and TRBJ1-4; D is uncertain. The V gene's germline CDR1 is LNHDA and CDR2 SQIVND (reference sequence). The CDR3 is 15 amino acids. Trimming pared 4 bases from V and 2 bases from J, leaving 11 bases between. CDR3 sequence reads: CASSTVPSTNEKLFF. Written as DNA, the CDR3 is TGTGCCAGTAGTACCGTCCCGAGCACTAATGAAAAACTGTTTTTT. Filled out from reference TRBV19 and TRBJ1-4, the complete variable domain reads DGGITQSPKYLFRKEGQNVTLSCEQNLNHDAMYWYRQDPGQGLRLIYYSQIVNDFQKGDIAEGYSVSREKKESFPLTVTSAQKNPTAFYLCASSTVPSTNEKLFFGSGTQLSVL.

This clone has only a few counts. Here the CDR3 reads CSARDTGEQFF. As DNA, the CDR3 is TGCAGTGCTAGAGATACAGGCGAGCAGTTCTTC. V gene TRBV20-1 combines with J gene TRBJ2-1, with a possible D match to TRBD1 (5 bases). V gave up 0 bases and J gave up 10 bases, with 7 bases separating them. This CDR3 is built from 11 residues. Germline V gene data show CDR1 as DFQATT and CDR2 as SNEGSKA (reference sequence).

This chain connects TRBV30 to TRBJ1-2, with TRBD1 identical over 7 bases. The CDR3 consists of 13 residues. V lost 3 bases to trimming and J lost 11 bases; unmatched junction nucleotides: 12. The germline V gene has CDR1 GTSNPN and CDR2 SVGIG (reference sequence). The CDR3 region has the DNA TGTGCCTGGAGCCCTGTGGGACAGAATCTTTACACCTTC. Amino acids: CAWSPVGQNLYTF. The full variable domain, completed using reference TRBV30 and TRBJ1-2, is SQTIHQWPATLVQPVGSPLSLECTVEGTSNPNLYWYRQAAGRGLQLLFYSVGIGQISSEVPQNLSASRPQDRQFILSSKKLLLSDSGFYLCAWSPVGQNLYTFGSGTRLTVV.

The gene calls are TRBV28 and TRBJ2-7, with TRBD1 matching over 9 bases. V was pared by 2 bases and J by 3 bases, with 5 bases of the junction left unmatched. Germline CDR1 is MDHEN and CDR2 is SYDVKM. This CDR3 has 15 residues. CDR3 sequence: CASSLSGQGLYEQYF. In DNA, the CDR3 is TGTGCCAGCAGTTTAAGCGGACAGGGGCTCTACGAGCAGTACTTC. The full variable domain, its missing parts supplied by reference TRBV28 and TRBJ2-7, is DVKVTQSSRYLVKRTGEKVFLECVQDMDHENMFWYRQDPGLGLRLIYFSYDVKMKEKGDIPEGYSVSREKKERFSLILESASTNQTSMYLCASSLSGQGLYEQYFGPGTRLTVT.

CDR3 sequence (DNA): TGCGCCAGCAGCTCCCAGGGGGTATCCAGATACGAGCAGTACTTC. Translating gives CASSSQGVSRYEQYF. The rearrangement uses TRBV5-1 and TRBJ2-7; TRBD1 agrees at 7 bases. The germline gives CDR1 SGHRS, CDR2 YFSETQ. J lost 4 bases, V lost 3 bases, and 10 bases had no gene match. The CDR3 loop spans 15 amino acids.

The chain links TRBV7-8 to TRBJ1-1; maybe TRBD1 (6 bases). Trimming took 1 base from V and 1 from J, leaving 7 bases between them. The CDR3 is 14 residues long. Germline CDR1 reads SGHVS; CDR2 reads FQNEAQ. In DNA, the CDR3 is TGTGCCAGCAGCTTAGGGGACAAGAACACTGAAGCTTTCTTT. This gives the protein CASSLGDKNTEAFF.

The V call is TRBV2, the J call TRBJ1-2, with 7 bases fitting TRBD1. Per germline, CDR1 SNHLY and CDR2 FYNNEI. This CDR3 spans 17 amino acids. J lost 6 bases, V lost 6 bases, and 19 bases had no gene match. The DNA for the CDR3 is TGTGCCAGCAGGCTAAATACCCCCCCTATCACAGGGGATGGCTACACCTTC. It specifies CASRLNTPPITGDGYTF.

The rearrangement links TRBV6-5 to TRBJ2-1; D not certain. Germline lookup yields CDR1 MNHEY and CDR2 SVGAGI. This CDR3 is built from 13 residues. Trimming left V 6 bases short and J 4 bases short, with 10 bases between. CDR3 region: CASRIGVYNEQFF. CDR3 in DNA: TGTGCCAGCAGAATCGGAGTTTACAATGAGCAGTTCTTC.

The V gene is TRBV5-1, the J gene TRBJ1-2; TRBD1 aligns across 7 bases. CDR1 and CDR2 (germline): SGHRS, YFSETQ. J was trimmed by 5 bases and V by 3 bases; bases with no gene match: 4. CDR3 length: 13 residues. The CDR3 bases are TGCGCCAGCAGCTCGACAGGGCGGTATGGCTACACCTTC. Amino acid sequence: CASSSTGRYGYTF. The complete variable domain, with remaining parts taken from reference TRBV5-1 and TRBJ1-2, reads KAGVTQTPRYLIKTRGQQVTLSCSPISGHRSVSWYQQTPGQGLQFLFEYFSETQRNKGNFPGRFSGRQFSNSRSEMNVSTLELGDSALYLCASSSTGRYGYTFGSGTRLTVV.

The gene calls are TRBV9 and TRBJ1-6, with 8 positions matching TRBD1. This CDR3 is 16 amino acids long. CDR1 is SGDLS, CDR2 YYNGEE, per germline. Trimming took 4 bases from V and 6 from J; bases not matched to a gene: 9. The CDR3 bases are TGTGCCAGCAGCCTAGAAGGAGGGACAGGTAATTCACCCCTCCACTTT. Encoded protein: CASSLEGGTGNSPLHF.

The sample holds one count of this clone. The chain joins TRBV4-2 to TRBJ1-1; weak D call: TRBD1 (6 bases). The germline V and J ends were trimmed by 4 bases and 3 bases, with 12 bases remaining between them. The germline V gene has CDR1 LGHNA and CDR2 YNFKEQ. This CDR3 has 14 amino acids. CDR3 nucleotides: TGTGCCAGCAGCCCGAGGGGGATGGACACTGAAGCTTTCTTT. Protein: CASSPRGMDTEAFF.

The CDR3 nucleotides read TGTGCCAGCAGCGAGTACAGGACCGGGGAGCTGTTTTTT. Translated: CASSEYRTGELFF. The rearrangement joins TRBV27 to TRBJ2-2, with a tentative D call TRBD1 (5 bases). V was clipped by 6 bases and J by 5 bases, with 10 bases between them. This CDR3 spans 13 amino acids. CDR1 MNHEY and CDR2 SMNVEV come from the germline V gene (reference sequence).

This clone was seen just once. This chain connects TRBV30 to TRBJ2-5, with unresolved D. This CDR3 has 16 residues. From germline, CDR1 is GTSNPN and CDR2 SVGIG (reference sequence). V was trimmed by 5 bases and J by 2 bases, leaving 21 bases between them. The CDR3 coding sequence is TGTGCCTGGGGCCTCTTGTTACAGTTAAAGCAAGAGACCCAGTACTTC. Protein: CAWGLLLQLKQETQYF.

This clone was seen a handful of times. The genes are TRBV4-3 and TRBJ1-2; D may be TRBD1 (6 bases). This CDR3 has 14 amino acids. Trimming stripped 1 base from V and 7 bases from J, with 13 bases between. Per germline, CDR1 LGHNA and CDR2 YSLEER. The CDR3 sequence is CASSQGQVISGYTF. The DNA for the CDR3 is TGCGCCAGCAGCCAAGGACAGGTCATTAGTGGCTACACCTTC.

This clone was counted once. This chain joins TRBV5-4 and TRBJ1-6; D gene ambiguous. CDR3 length: 14 residues. V was pared by 1 base and J by 10 bases, with 12 bases between. Looked up from germline, CDR1 is SGHNT and CDR2 is YYREEE (reference sequence). In DNA form, the CDR3 reads TGTGCCAGCAGCTTGAGAGGAGTAATGTCACCCCTCCACTTT. It encodes CASSLRGVMSPLHF.

The chain combines TRBV11-2 with TRBJ2-7; TRBD2 matches 7 bases. The V and J ends lost 2 bases and 5 bases, in that order; junction bases with no gene match: 6. The germline CDR1 and CDR2 sequences are SGHAT and FQNNGV. This CDR3 contains 14 residues. In nucleotides, the CDR3 is TGTGCCAGCAGCTTATTGGCGGGAGTCCACGAGCAGTACTTC. Translating it yields CASSLLAGVHEQYF.

This rearrangement joins TRBV30 to TRBJ1-4; tentative D call: TRBD1 (6 bases). The V end was cut by 6 bases, the J end by 10 bases, with 21 bases between. This CDR3 comprises 14 residues. CDR1 and CDR2 (germline): GTSNPN, SVGIG (reference sequence). Here the CDR3 reads CACTQVQGPGKLFF. The CDR3 bases are TGTGCCTGTACCCAGGTGCAGGGGCCGGGAAAACTGTTTTTT. The whole variable domain, filled in from reference TRBV30 and TRBJ1-4, reads SQTIHQWPATLVQPVGSPLSLECTVEGTSNPNLYWYRQAAGRGLQLLFYSVGIGQISSEVPQNLSASRPQDRQFILSSKKLLLSDSGFYLCACTQVQGPGKLFFGSGTQLSVL.

This chain links TRBV4-1 with TRBJ2-3; D uncertain. Germline CDR1 is MGHRA and CDR2 is YSYEKL. Trimming took 5 bases from V and 2 from J, leaving 14 bases between them. The CDR3 length is 15 residues. CDR3 sequence: CASSAYSRNTDTQYF. DNA of the CDR3: TGCGCCAGCAGCGCATATAGCAGAAACACAGATACGCAGTATTTT.

The chain employs TRBV4-3 and TRBJ2-7, with 8 bases aligning to TRBD1. The CDR3 covers 15 residues. V was clipped by 2 bases and J by 6 bases; unmatched bases: 9. Germline loops: CDR1 LGHNA, CDR2 YSLEER. Here the CDR3 reads CASSQLTGGVGEQYF. CDR3 in DNA: TGCGCCAGCAGCCAATTAACAGGGGGAGTGGGCGAGCAGTACTTC.

This clone has only one observation. The chain recombines TRBV6-5 with TRBJ1-2, with 12 positions matching TRBD1. J lost 8 bases, V lost 6 bases, and 7 bases had no gene match. The CDR3 sequence is 14 residues long. Germline V CDR1 and CDR2: MNHEY, SVGAGI. The CDR3: CASRLGQGAGGYTF. The CDR3 bases are TGTGCCAGCAGACTGGGACAGGGGGCTGGGGGCTACACCTTC.

The chain links TRBV9 to TRBJ2-5; TRBD2 aligns across 11 bases. The germline V gene has CDR1 SGDLS and CDR2 YYNGEE. There are 18 residues in the CDR3. Unmatched junction bases numbered 12, after V lost 0 bases and J lost 5 bases. The DNA for the CDR3 is TGTGCCAGCAGCGTAGGAAATTGGGAGGCTAGCGGGAGGGAGACCCAGTACTTC. Translation gives CASSVGNWEASGRETQYF.

This rearrangement joins TRBV2 to TRBJ1-5; the D gene is possibly TRBD1 (6 bases). This CDR3 comprises 14 residues. Looked up from germline, CDR1 is SNHLY and CDR2 is FYNNEI. With 4 bases removed from V and 4 bases from J, the gap between germline ends came to 11 bases. CDR3 amino acids: CASSAERGNQPQHF. The CDR3 bases are TGTGCCAGCAGTGCGGAGAGGGGGAATCAGCCCCAGCATTTT.

The rearrangement uses TRBV27 and TRBJ2-5, with D possibly matching TRBD2 (5 bases). The CDR3 is 13 amino acids. Germline CDR1 and CDR2: MNHEY and SMNVEV (reference sequence). Trimming took off 6 bases at V and 4 bases at J, with 12 bases between the two ends. The CDR3 loop is CASSTSRAETQYF. The CDR3 bases are TGTGCCAGCAGCACCTCGAGGGCAGAGACCCAGTACTTC.